This T cell receptor beta chain was retrieved from a study of blood T cell repertoires in COVID-19. TCRdb's copy holds only in-frame clones and misses some; the assay was immunoSEQ multiplex PCR. This repertoire shows 62,000 or so clones, 70% to 90% found once; its top ten account for about 3.8%. This clone was detected only once. Assignment of participants to cohorts was predicated upon participant-reported clinical history. CDR1 MDHEN and CDR2 SYDVKM come from the germline V gene. The CDR3 spans 19 residues. The junction had 13 bases not matched to a gene; V was cut back by 3 bases and J by 0 bases.

The gene calls are TRBV28 and TRBJ1-1; TRBD1 agrees at 10 bases. Sequenced input: PBMCs or T cells enriched from blood (not recorded which). The sequence derives from a woman between 35 and 50 years old with acute COVID-19. DNA for the CDR3: TGTGCCAGCAGTTTTATGCCGGGACAGGGGATGGTTTTGAACACTGAAGCTTTCTTT. This gives the protein CASSFMPGQGMVLNTEAFF.